This TCR beta chain was obtained from a study of Graves' ophthalmopathy and Graves' hyperthyroidism. Amplification of the TCR beta CDR3 regions used RNA transcripts (as template). RT-PCR with HTBI primers came first, then second-round multiplex PCR. Via MiXCR, TCRdb re-called the multiplex PCR reads, giving one row per CDR3 protein. The sample yields about 14,000 distinct CDR3 sequences, 50% seen once. V lost 1 base and J 3 bases, leaving 6 bases between the germline ends. The CDR3 covers 14 residues. Germline-derived CDR1 and CDR2 are LNHNV and YYDKDF (reference sequence). The material sequenced was peripheral blood. The chain combines TRBV15 with TRBJ2-2; D gene uncertain. The TCR sequence derives from a woman in her thirties with Graves' ophthalmopathy. In nucleotides, the CDR3 is TGTGCCACCAGCAGAGGGTTGGACACCGGGGAGCTGTTTTTT. It yields the protein CATSRGLDTGELFF.